The 30 T cell receptor beta chains below were found in one sample sequenced in a study of cytomegalovirus exposure and HLA in healthy donors. The PCR employed 60 Vbeta primers together with 13 Jbeta primers. Clones were sequenced by immunoSEQ multiplex PCR, and TCRdb holds only the in-frame ones, with some missing. Of about 180,000 clones in the sample, around four fifths are singletons; the top ten hold 1.5% to 2%. Sequences were obtained from PBMCs. The source is a woman aged 30 to 39 in good health and CMV-seronegative.

This clone was detected only once. The chain has TRBV7-9 and TRBJ2-1, with 8 bases identical to TRBD2. The germline gives CDR1 SEHNR, CDR2 FQNEAQ (reference sequence). With 4 bases clipped from V and 10 bases from J, the junction kept 9 bases outside the gene matches. CDR3 length: 14 amino acids. This CDR3 reads CASSYLSIAGEQFF. In DNA, the CDR3 is TGTGCCAGCAGCTATCTTTCAATAGCGGGGGAGCAGTTCTTC. Full variable domain (remainder filled in from reference TRBV7-9 and TRBJ2-1): DTGVSQNPRHKITKRGQNVTFRCDPISEHNRLYWYRQTLGQGPEFLTYFQNEAQLEKSRLLSDRFSAERPKGSFSTLEIQRTEQGDSAMYLCASSYLSIAGEQFFGPGTRLTVL.

This clone has just one count. V is TRBV5-6 and J is TRBJ2-7; D uncertain. V lost 4 bases and J lost 3, with 11 bases in between. The CDR3 covers 13 residues. The germline gives CDR1 SGHDT, CDR2 YYEEEE. CDR3 DNA: TGTGCCAGCAGCGGAGCAGCACTCTACGAGCAGTACTTC. Amino acids: CASSGAALYEQYF.

CDR3 DNA sequence: TGTGCCAGCAGTGAAGAACTAGTTTCCTACAATGAGCAGTTCTTC. Translating gives CASSEELVSYNEQFF. V gene TRBV6-1 combines with J gene TRBJ2-1; possible D gene TRBD2, 5 bases. Germline V gene lookup returns CDR1 MNHNS and CDR2 SASEGT. The CDR3 consists of 15 residues. V lost 1 base, J lost 1 base, and 8 bases lay in between.

V gene TRBV15 combines with J gene TRBJ2-1, with 7 positions matching TRBD2. CDR1 and CDR2 (germline): LNHNV, YYDKDF (reference sequence). The CDR3 spans 17 residues. V lost 1 base and J lost 3; bases outside the gene matches: 9. The CDR3 bases are TGTGCCACCAGCAGAGGTGATGGCGGGGGATACTACAATGAGCAGTTCTTC. Its protein is CATSRGDGGGYYNEQFF.

The chain combines TRBV7-2 with TRBJ2-7; 8 bases align to TRBD2. Looked up from germline, CDR1 is SGHTA and CDR2 is FQGNSA. The CDR3 is 14 amino acids. V was clipped by 1 base and J by 7 bases; unmatched bases: 6. CDR3 nucleotide sequence: TGTGCCAGCAGCTTAGTTTACGGGGGGGCGGAGCAGTACTTC. Translation gives CASSLVYGGAEQYF.

In this sample, this clone turned up a few times. V and J are TRBV7-2 and TRBJ1-1, with 7 bases lining up with TRBD1. With 3 bases clipped from V and 1 base from J, the junction kept 5 bases outside the gene matches. Germline values: CDR1 SGHTA, CDR2 FQGNSA. The CDR3 consists of 15 residues. CDR3 in amino acids: CASSFAGGGNTEAFF. The CDR3 DNA follows: TGTGCCAGCAGCTTTGCAGGGGGAGGGAACACTGAAGCTTTCTTT.

This chain joins TRBV28 and TRBJ1-2; D might be TRBD1 (6 bases). Germline V gene data show CDR1 as MDHEN and CDR2 as SYDVKM. The V end was cut by 3 bases, the J end by 6 bases, with 14 bases between. The length of the CDR3 is 14 residues. DNA for the CDR3: TGTGCCAGCAGTTTTAATTGGGGGCCCCATGGCTACACCTTC. It specifies CASSFNWGPHGYTF.

There are a few counts of this clone. The chain carries TRBV5-1 and TRBJ2-7; the match to TRBD1 covers 7 bases. Germline V gives CDR1 SGHRS, CDR2 YFSETQ. There are 16 residues in the CDR3. V gave up 4 bases and J gave up 5 bases; unmatched junction bases: 15. Written as DNA, the CDR3 is TGCGCCAGCAGCCCGAATCCGACAGGGCGTAGGAACGAGCAGTACTTC. Encoded protein: CASSPNPTGRRNEQYF.

The chain employs TRBV2 and TRBJ1-1; no reliable D call. Trimming stripped 6 bases from V and 0 bases from J, with 5 bases between. The CDR3 extends over 12 amino acids. Germline V gene sequence: CDR1 SNHLY, CDR2 FYNNEI. The CDR3 sequence: CASSEMNTEAFF. The CDR3 nucleotides are TGTGCCAGCAGCGAGATGAACACTGAAGCTTTCTTT. The whole variable domain, filled in from reference TRBV2 and TRBJ1-1, reads EPEVTQTPSHQVTQMGQEVILRCVPISNHLYFYWYRQILGQKVEFLVSFYNNEISEKSEIFDDQFSVERPDGSNFTLKIRSTKLEDSAMYFCASSEMNTEAFFGQGTRLTVV.

The sample holds one count of this clone. V gene TRBV7-3 combines with J gene TRBJ1-6; D gene unclear. V gave up 0 bases and J gave up 8 bases, with 5 bases separating them. The CDR3 sequence is 13 residues long. In germline, CDR1 is SGHTA, CDR2 FQGTGA. CDR3 nucleotides: TGTGCCAGCAGCTTAACTTCTGATTCACCCCTCCACTTT. This codes for CASSLTSDSPLHF.

The chain links TRBV5-6 to TRBJ1-2; 8 bases are a match to TRBD1. This CDR3 spans 14 amino acids. Germline V gene lookup returns CDR1 SGHDT and CDR2 YYEEEE. The ends lost 7 bases at V and 3 bases at J; junction bases unmatched: 8. CDR3 residues: CASFPSGGHYGYTF. The CDR3 coding sequence is TGTGCCAGCTTTCCCTCAGGGGGCCACTATGGCTACACCTTC.

J is TRBJ2-7 and V is TRBV6-6; 7 bases agree with TRBD2. The trim removed 2 bases at V and 6 bases at J, leaving 7 bases unmatched. Germline V gene sequence: CDR1 MNHNY, CDR2 SVGAGI (reference sequence). The CDR3 is made up of 14 amino acids. The CDR3 sequence is CASSYGGGQSEQYF. CDR3 nucleotide sequence: TGTGCCAGCAGTTACGGCGGGGGTCAGAGCGAGCAGTACTTC.

Turning to this clone: An end of the junction does not agree with germline; a read error may underlie this. This rearrangement joins TRBV5-6 to TRBJ1-1; D is unclear. The CDR3 consists of 12 residues. Germline CDR1 and CDR2: SGHDT and YYEEEE. CDR3 sequence reads: CASSSALTEALF. Here the CDR3 DNA reads TGTGCCAGCAGCTCGGCCCTGACTGAAGCTCTCTTT.

As DNA, the CDR3 is TGTGCCAGCGAAACTAGCGGAGCTTATCTAGTC. Residues: CASETSGAYLV. This sequence joins TRBV2 and TRBJ2-7; 8 bases map to TRBD2. Looked up from germline, CDR1 is SNHLY and CDR2 is FYNNEI. The CDR3 totals 11 residues.

This chain connects TRBV29-1 to TRBJ1-4; perhaps TRBD1 as D (5 bases). Germline lookup yields CDR1 SQVTM and CDR2 ANQGSEA. This CDR3 spans 13 amino acids. Trimming left V 4 bases short and J 10 bases short, with 16 bases between. CDR3 amino acids: CSVGLGREGKLFF. The CDR3 nucleotides are TGCAGCGTTGGTTTGGGCAGGGAGGGAAAACTGTTTTTT. The entire variable domain, with the rest obtained from reference TRBV29-1 and TRBJ1-4, is as follows: SAVISQKPSRDICQRGTSLTIQCQVDSQVTMMFWYRQQPGQSLTLIATANQGSEATYESGFVIDKFPISRPNLTFSTLTVSNMSPEDSSIYLCSVGLGREGKLFFGSGTQLSVL.

The chain is built from TRBV10-2 and TRBJ2-5; TRBD2 agrees at 9 bases. CDR1 is WSHSY, CDR2 SAAADI, per germline. The CDR3 spans 15 residues. After removal of 4 bases from V and 5 bases from J, the junction contained 8 bases not matched to a gene. CDR3 loop: CASSGGSGGVETQYF. CDR3 DNA: TGCGCCAGCAGTGGGGGTAGCGGGGGTGTGGAGACCCAGTACTTC.

The chain is built from TRBV23-1 and TRBJ2-7, with a tentative D call TRBD1 (6 bases). TRBV23-1 carries the ORF label, with uncertain function. This CDR3 has 16 amino acids. Trimming cost V 4 bases and J 0 bases, with 16 bases left between them. The CDR3 loop reads CASSRIPRGNSYEQYF. The CDR3 nucleotides are TGCGCCAGCAGTCGAATACCCAGGGGAAACTCCTACGAGCAGTACTTC.

This clone was recorded only once. The rearrangement uses TRBV18 and TRBJ1-5; 7 nucleotides line up with TRBD1. Germline lookup yields CDR1 KGHSH and CDR2 LQKENI. V shed 3 bases and J 2 bases; nucleotides not matched to a gene: 4. The length of the CDR3 is 15 residues. CDR3 nucleotides: TGTGCCAGCTCACCGCTTGGGACAGGCAATCAGCCCCAGCATTTT. Encoded protein: CASSPLGTGNQPQHF. The full variable domain, its missing parts supplied by reference TRBV18 and TRBJ1-5, is NAGVMQNPRHLVRRRGQEARLRCSPMKGHSHVYWYRQLPEEGLKFMVYLQKENIIDESGMPKERFSAEFPKEGPSILRIQQVVRGDSAAYFCASSPLGTGNQPQHFGDGTRLSIL.

V and J are TRBV18 and TRBJ2-7; 10 positions agree with TRBD1. With 3 bases clipped from V and 4 bases from J, the junction kept 6 bases outside the gene matches. Germline values: CDR1 KGHSH, CDR2 LQKENI. The CDR3 has 15 residues. CDR3 nucleotide sequence: TGTGCCAGCTCACCCCCTGACAGGGGGCCTTACGAGCAGTACTTC. Amino acids: CASSPPDRGPYEQYF.

This clone came up once. V is TRBV27 and J is TRBJ2-7; possible D gene TRBD2, 5 bases. Germline V lookup: CDR1 MNHEY, CDR2 SMNVEV (reference sequence). The CDR3 runs 15 residues. Trimming left V 0 bases short and J 4 bases short, with 13 bases between. The DNA of the CDR3 is TGTGCCAGCAGTTTATCTCGGGGAATTTCTTACGAGCAGTACTTC. Translating gives CASSLSRGISYEQYF.

The V call is TRBV27, the J call TRBJ2-2; a possible D gene is TRBD2 (5 bases). V shed 1 base and J shed 5 bases, with 8 bases lying between them. Germline values: CDR1 MNHEY, CDR2 SMNVEV (reference sequence). The CDR3 is 14 residues long. CDR3 sequence (DNA): TGTGCCAGCAGTTTATTGCCGGGGACCGGGGAGCTGTTTTTT. This codes for CASSLLPGTGELFF.

The rearrangement links TRBV5-4 to TRBJ2-5; 10 bases align to TRBD2. Trimming removed 7 bases from V and 3 bases from J; junction bases left unmatched: 6. The CDR3 has 14 residues. CDR1 is SGHNT, CDR2 YYREEE, per germline (reference sequence). The CDR3 DNA reads as TGTGCCAGCGTGGAGCGGGGGGGGAAAGAGACCCAGTACTTC. It encodes CASVERGGKETQYF.

V gene TRBV9 combines with J gene TRBJ2-7, with TRBD1 as a possible D gene (6 bases). Per germline, CDR1 SGDLS and CDR2 YYNGEE. Between the trimmed V and J ends, which lost 0 bases and 3 bases, there was a span of 13 bases. The CDR3 has 15 residues. This CDR3 reads CASSVGRQDFYEQYF. The DNA for the CDR3 is TGTGCCAGCAGCGTAGGTCGACAGGATTTCTACGAGCAGTACTTC.

The V call is TRBV4-3, the J call TRBJ1-6; tentative D call: TRBD1 (6 bases). The CDR3 extends over 15 amino acids. Trimming cost V 4 bases and J 13 bases, with 20 bases left between them. Germline-derived CDR1 and CDR2 are LGHNA and YSLEER. CDR3 bases: TGCGCCAGCAGCCCACCAGGACGGCAAGGGGGTCCCCTCCACTTT. Its protein product is CASSPPGRQGGPLHF.

This chain joins TRBV27 and TRBJ1-5, with D hard to call. With 5 bases removed from V and 6 bases from J, the gap between germline ends came to 11 bases. The CDR3 is 13 residues long. Germline V gene sequence: CDR1 MNHEY, CDR2 SMNVEV (reference sequence). CDR3 DNA: TGTGCCAGCAGTCGGGTGGTCGGTCAGCCCCAGCATTTT. Its translation: CASSRVVGQPQHF.

The chain uses TRBV5-6 and TRBJ1-2; D remains unclear. The CDR3 has 12 amino acids. Germline V gene sequence: CDR1 SGHDT, CDR2 YYEEEE. Trimming left V 0 bases short and J 12 bases short, with 12 bases between. Here the CDR3 DNA reads TGTGCCAGCAGCTTGGCCGGCGGGTACCACACCTTC. It encodes CASSLAGGYHTF.

This sequence joins TRBV5-4 and TRBJ2-7; 9 bases agree with TRBD2. The CDR3 has 14 amino acids. The J segment lost 5 bases and the V segment lost 1 base, leaving 4 bases of the junction unmatched. Looked up from germline, CDR1 is SGHNT and CDR2 is YYREEE (reference sequence). CDR3 protein: CASSLSGRPHEQYF. The CDR3 region has the DNA TGTGCCAGCAGCTTGAGCGGGAGGCCCCACGAGCAGTACTTC.

The chain employs TRBV4-3 and TRBJ2-3; TRBD2 matches 11 bases. The CDR3 loop spans 16 amino acids. Germline V gives CDR1 LGHNA, CDR2 YSLEER. V lost 2 bases, J lost 5 bases, and 6 bases stayed unmatched. CDR3 loop: CASSQQTSGGGDTQYF. The CDR3 nucleotides are TGCGCCAGCAGCCAACAAACTAGCGGGGGAGGAGATACGCAGTATTTT.

V is TRBV25-1 and J is TRBJ2-2, with D unresolved. Germline V gives CDR1 MGHDK, CDR2 SYGVNS. V was shortened by 8 bases and J by 4 bases, with 11 bases between the two germline ends. This CDR3 is built from 13 residues. The CDR3 protein is CASRVQGTGELFF. DNA for the CDR3: TGTGCCAGCCGGGTCCAAGGCACCGGGGAGCTGTTTTTT.

The chain joins TRBV19 to TRBJ1-5; D is possibly TRBD1 (6 bases). Between the trimmed V and J ends, which lost 6 bases and 1 base, there was a span of 10 bases. This CDR3 has 14 residues. Germline V gives CDR1 LNHDA, CDR2 SQIVND (reference sequence). The CDR3 is CASRRTVSNQPQHF. The CDR3 DNA is TGTGCCAGTAGGAGGACAGTAAGCAATCAGCCCCAGCATTTT. Complete variable domain (other parts from reference TRBV19 and TRBJ1-5): DGGITQSPKYLFRKEGQNVTLSCEQNLNHDAMYWYRQDPGQGLRLIYYSQIVNDFQKGDIAEGYSVSREKKESFPLTVTSAQKNPTAFYLCASRRTVSNQPQHFGDGTRLSIL.